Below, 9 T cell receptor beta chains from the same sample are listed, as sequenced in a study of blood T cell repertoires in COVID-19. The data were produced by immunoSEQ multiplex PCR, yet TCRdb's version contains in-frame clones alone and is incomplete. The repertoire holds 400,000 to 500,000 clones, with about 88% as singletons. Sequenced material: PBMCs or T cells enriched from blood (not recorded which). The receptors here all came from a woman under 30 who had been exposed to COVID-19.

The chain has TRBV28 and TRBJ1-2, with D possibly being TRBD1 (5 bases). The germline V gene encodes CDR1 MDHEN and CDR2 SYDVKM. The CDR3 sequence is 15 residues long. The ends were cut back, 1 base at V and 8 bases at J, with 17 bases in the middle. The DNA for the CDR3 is TGTGCCAGCAGTTTATATGCAACGGGACTGATGGGCTACACCTTC. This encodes CASSLYATGLMGYTF.

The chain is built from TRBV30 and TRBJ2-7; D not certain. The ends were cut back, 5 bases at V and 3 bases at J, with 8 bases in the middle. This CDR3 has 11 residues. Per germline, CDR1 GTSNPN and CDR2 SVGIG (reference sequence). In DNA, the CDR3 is TGTGCCTGGGGGCAGAACTACGAGCAGTACTTC. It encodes CAWGQNYEQYF.

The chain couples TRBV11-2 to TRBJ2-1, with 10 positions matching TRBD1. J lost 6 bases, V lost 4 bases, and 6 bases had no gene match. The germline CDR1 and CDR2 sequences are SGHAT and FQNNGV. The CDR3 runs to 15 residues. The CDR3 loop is CASSSPGQGTNEQFF. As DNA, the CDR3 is TGTGCCAGCAGCTCACCGGGACAGGGGACCAATGAGCAGTTCTTC.

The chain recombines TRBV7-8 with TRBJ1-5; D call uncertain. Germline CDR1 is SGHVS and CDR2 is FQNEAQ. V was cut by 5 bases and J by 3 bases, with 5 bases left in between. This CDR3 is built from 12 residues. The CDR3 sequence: CASSLNNQPQHF. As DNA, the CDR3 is TGTGCCAGCAGCCTTAACAATCAGCCCCAGCATTTT.

Written as DNA, the CDR3 is TGTGCCAGCAACGAACAGGGGGCCAATTCACCCCTCCACTTT. Protein sequence: CASNEQGANSPLHF. The chain recombines TRBV3-1 (or the pseudogene TRBV3-2) with TRBJ1-6; TRBD1 aligns across 9 bases. Germline V gene lookup returns CDR1 LGHDT and CDR2 YNNKEL (reference sequence). CDR3 length: 14 residues. Germline trimming cut 7 bases from V and 7 bases from J; bases unmatched to any gene: 5.

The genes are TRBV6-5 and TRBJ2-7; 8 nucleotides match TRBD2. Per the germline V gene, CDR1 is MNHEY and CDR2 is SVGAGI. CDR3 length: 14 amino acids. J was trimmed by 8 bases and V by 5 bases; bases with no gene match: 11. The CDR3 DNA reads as TGTGCCAGCAGTAACCGAGGTAGCGGGGAAAAGCAGTACTTC. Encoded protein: CASSNRGSGEKQYF.

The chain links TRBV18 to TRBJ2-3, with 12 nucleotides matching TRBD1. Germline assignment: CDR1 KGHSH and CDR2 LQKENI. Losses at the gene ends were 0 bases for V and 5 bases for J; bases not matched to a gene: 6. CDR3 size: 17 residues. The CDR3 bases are TGTGCCAGCTCACCACCGACCGGGACAGGGGGCGGAGATACGCAGTATTTT. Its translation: CASSPPTGTGGGDTQYF.

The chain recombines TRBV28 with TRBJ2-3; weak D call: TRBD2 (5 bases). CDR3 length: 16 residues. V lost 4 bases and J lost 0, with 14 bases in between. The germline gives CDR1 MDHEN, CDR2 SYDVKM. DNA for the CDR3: TGTGCCAGCAGTTCCCCAGCGGAACTTAGCACAGATACGCAGTATTTT. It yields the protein CASSSPAELSTDTQYF.

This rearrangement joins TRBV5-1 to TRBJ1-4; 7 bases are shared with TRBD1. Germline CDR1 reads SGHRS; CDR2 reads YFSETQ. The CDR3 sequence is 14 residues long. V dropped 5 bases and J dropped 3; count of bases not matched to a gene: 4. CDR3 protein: CASREGAANEKLFF. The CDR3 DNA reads TGCGCCAGCAGAGAGGGGGCTGCTAATGAAAAACTGTTTTTT.